This T cell receptor beta chain was documented in a study of shared clonotypes between healthy human individuals. Produced via immunoSEQ multiplex PCR; TCRdb's table is partial and in-frame only. There are approximately 1.1 million clones in the sample; 70% to 80% occur only once, and approximately 0.5% lies in the top ten. The germline V gene has CDR1 SGHTA and CDR2 FQGNSA. There are 17 residues in the CDR3. V lost 1 base, J lost 2 bases, and 8 bases stayed unmatched. The sequence was obtained from a man between 18 and 35 years old in good health. Some clones in this sample may be carry-over from other donors' samples. The chain combines TRBV7-2 with TRBJ2-1, with 7 bases fitting TRBD2. Source material: memory CD4+ T cells from PBMCs. Subset defined: CD45RA-negative fraction. This chain's CDR3 is CASSLVPSGITYNEQFF. Here the CDR3 DNA reads TGTGCCAGCAGCTTAGTACCCAGCGGGATAACCTACAATGAGCAGTTCTTC.